These T cell receptor beta chains were read from a single sample in a study of identical twins. TCRdb re-analysed the 5' RACE reads in MiXCR, keeping a single row per CDR3 protein. Found here are a few hundred thousand distinct CDR3 sequences, over 9.5% of them singletons; the top ten hold 10%. The sample taken for sequencing was memory T cells sorted from blood. All receptors derive from a man aged 50-60 years in good health. The CDR3 runs from the conserved cysteine through the conserved F or W. The D gene is left open where the match is weak. Clone size appears in some rows only: once, few, many, or a class for an expanded clone.

V: TRBV30; D: TRBD1; size: few; J: TRBJ1-5; CDR3: CAWGRGPQPQHF; DNA: TGTGCCTGGGGTAGGGGGCCTCAGCCCCAGCATTTT
V: TRBV5-1; D: NA; size: few; J: TRBJ2-1; CDR3: CASSLGGKTYNEQFF; DNA: TGCGCCAGCAGCTTGGGGGGGAAGACCTACAATGAGCAGTTCTTC
V: TRBV6-2/TRBV6-3; D: TRBD2; size: NA; J: TRBJ2-3; CDR3: CASSYTSRTSGSGLPPADTQYF; DNA: TGTGCCAGCAGTTACACTTCGCGGACTAGCGGGAGTGGTCTCCCCCCCGCAGATACGCAGTATTTT
V: TRBV5-1; D: NA; size: many; J: TRBJ2-7; CDR3: CASSLDTGFEQYF; DNA: TGCGCCAGCAGCTTGGACACAGGCTTCGAGCAGTACTTC
V: TRBV5-5; D: NA; size: NA; J: TRBJ2-4; CDR3: CASSLPPLLAKNIQYF; DNA: TGTGCCAGCAGCCTCCCACCTCTGCTAGCCAAAAACATTCAGTACTTC
V: TRBV6-5; D: TRBD2; size: NA; J: TRBJ2-3; CDR3: CASSYYRLAGHTDTQYF; DNA: TGTGCCAGCAGTTACTATAGGCTAGCGGGGCACACAGATACGCAGTATTTT
V: TRBV6-2/TRBV6-3; D: NA; size: few; J: TRBJ2-6; CDR3: CASSRQFLSGANVLTF; DNA: TGTGCCAGCAGTCGACAGTTTCTCTCTGGGGCCAACGTCCTGACTTTC
V: TRBV6-2/TRBV6-3; D: TRBD2; size: NA; J: TRBJ2-1; CDR3: CASTPRGRGGLNEQFF; DNA: TGTGCCAGCACCCCACGGGGGCGGGGGGGCCTTAATGAGCAGTTCTTC
V: TRBV4-3; D: NA; size: many; J: TRBJ2-7; CDR3: CASSLGAGSSYEQYF; DNA: TGCGCCAGCAGCCTAGGGGCGGGGAGCTCCTACGAGCAGTACTTC
V: TRBV4-1; D: NA; size: NA; J: TRBJ1-4; CDR3: CASSQPRGTNEKLFF; DNA: TGCGCCAGCAGCCAACCCCGGGGGACTAATGAAAAACTGTTTTTT
V: TRBV20-1; D: TRBD2; size: many; J: TRBJ2-1; CDR3: CSARGGSNNEQFF; DNA: TGCAGTGCTAGAGGCGGGAGCAACAATGAGCAGTTCTTC
V: TRBV5-6; D: TRBD2; size: few; J: TRBJ2-1; CDR3: CAWRTSGGANEQFF; DNA: TGTGCCTGGAGGACTAGCGGGGGGGCTAATGAGCAGTTCTTC
V: TRBV12-3/TRBV12-4; D: TRBD2; size: many; J: TRBJ2-2; CDR3: CASSTGLGRGELFF; DNA: TGTGCCAGCAGTACGGGACTAGGCAGGGGGGAGCTGTTTTTT
V: TRBV7-9; D: NA; size: few; J: TRBJ2-2; CDR3: CASSLFEFSTGELFF; DNA: TGTGCCAGCAGCTTATTTGAGTTTTCAACCGGGGAGCTGTTTTTT
V: TRBV9; D: TRBD1; size: few; J: TRBJ2-7; CDR3: CASSPGQDPSSYEQYF; DNA: TGTGCCAGCAGCCCAGGACAGGACCCCAGCTCCTACGAGCAGTACTTC
V: TRBV20-1; D: NA; size: many; J: TRBJ1-5; CDR3: CSARRAGQPQHF; DNA: TGCAGTGCTAGGAGGGCTGGTCAGCCCCAGCATTTT
V: TRBV30; D: NA; size: few; J: TRBJ1-1; CDR3: CAWSSGYTEAFF; DNA: TGTGCCTGGAGCTCCGGTTACACTGAAGCTTTCTTT
V: TRBV20-1; D: TRBD1; size: NA; J: TRBJ2-7; CDR3: CSARDGQVFYEQYF; DNA: TGCAGTGCTAGAGATGGACAGGTTTTCTACGAGCAGTACTTC
V: TRBV5-6; D: NA; size: many; J: TRBJ1-1; CDR3: CASSLRGLGTEAFF; DNA: TGTGCCAGCAGCTTGCGGGGGTTGGGCACTGAAGCTTTCTTT
V: TRBV5-1; D: NA; size: many; J: TRBJ2-2; CDR3: CASRSGANTGELFF; DNA: TGCGCCAGCAGGTCCGGTGCGAACACCGGGGAGCTGTTTTTT
V: TRBV30; D: NA; size: many; J: TRBJ1-5; CDR3: CAWSLFGGAQQPQHF; DNA: TGTGCCTGGAGTCTGTTTGGGGGAGCCCAACAGCCCCAGCATTTT
V: TRBV6-2/TRBV6-3; D: TRBD1; size: NA; J: TRBJ1-2; CDR3: CASSYGTGGGYTF; DNA: TGTGCCAGCAGTTACGGGACAGGTGGAGGCTACACCTTC
V: TRBV2; D: NA; size: few; J: TRBJ2-5; CDR3: CASSEMAGQETQYF; DNA: TGTGCCAGCAGTGAAATGGCAGGGCAAGAGACCCAGTACTTC
V: TRBV20-1; D: TRBD2; size: many; J: TRBJ2-7; CDR3: CSARPSGLYEQYF; DNA: TGCAGTGCTAGACCTAGCGGCCTCTACGAGCAGTACTTC
V: TRBV6-1; D: NA; size: many; J: TRBJ2-7; CDR3: CASSRQTGTYEQYF; DNA: TGTGCCAGCAGCCGTCAAACAGGGACCTACGAGCAGTACTTC
V: TRBV20-1; D: TRBD1; size: many; J: TRBJ2-1; CDR3: CSAPGTAYNEQFF; DNA: TGCAGTGCGCCCGGGACAGCCTACAATGAGCAGTTCTTC
V: TRBV4-1; D: TRBD1; size: NA; J: TRBJ1-2; CDR3: CASSPQGQRSYGYTF; DNA: TGCGCCAGCAGCCCACAGGGACAGCGAAGTTATGGCTACACCTTC
V: TRBV7-2; D: TRBD2; size: NA; J: TRBJ2-1; CDR3: CASSLGSRTSGRAEQFF; DNA: TGTGCCAGCAGCTTAGGGAGTAGGACTAGCGGGAGGGCGGAGCAGTTCTTC
V: TRBV7-2; D: TRBD1; size: NA; J: TRBJ2-7; CDR3: CASSPLGGQGSYEQYF; DNA: TGTGCCAGCAGCCCCCTTGGTGGACAGGGGTCCTACGAGCAGTACTTC
V: TRBV4-2; D: TRBD1; size: few; J: TRBJ2-3; CDR3: CASSQDRTGVGQYF; DNA: TGTGCCAGCAGCCAGGACCGGACAGGGGTTGGGCAGTATTTT
V: TRBV6-2/TRBV6-3; D: NA; size: many; J: TRBJ2-1; CDR3: CASSDFTGLYNEQFF; DNA: TGTGCCAGCAGTGATTTTACGGGACTTTACAATGAGCAGTTCTTC
V: TRBV2; D: TRBD1; size: few; J: TRBJ2-1; CDR3: CASALTGGISYNEQFF; DNA: TGTGCCAGCGCCCTGACAGGGGGCATTTCCTACAATGAGCAGTTCTTC
V: TRBV6-1; D: NA; size: NA; J: TRBJ1-2; CDR3: CASSDQTNYGYTF; DNA: TGTGCCAGCAGTGACCAGACAAACTATGGCTACACCTTC
V: TRBV20-1; D: TRBD1; size: few; J: TRBJ1-2; CDR3: CSATRGQGYGYTF; DNA: TGCAGTGCAACCAGGGGGCAGGGCTATGGCTACACCTTC
V: TRBV5-1; D: TRBD2; size: NA; J: TRBJ2-7; CDR3: CASSFSLAGGKNNYEQYF; DNA: TGCGCCAGCAGCTTTTCCCTAGCGGGAGGCAAAAATAACTACGAGCAGTACTTC
V: TRBV20-1; D: TRBD2; size: NA; J: TRBJ2-1; CDR3: CSARLYREGSYNEQFF; DNA: TGCAGTGCTAGGTTGTATCGGGAGGGCTCCTACAATGAGCAGTTCTTC
V: TRBV4-3; D: NA; size: NA; J: TRBJ2-1; CDR3: CASSQDPPTVSSYNEQFF; DNA: TGCGCCAGCAGCCAAGACCCCCCGACAGTTAGCTCCTACAATGAGCAGTTCTTC
V: TRBV5-1; D: TRBD1; size: many; J: TRBJ2-3; CDR3: CASSTGGMDTDTQYF; DNA: TGCGCCAGCAGCACAGGGGGCATGGACACAGATACGCAGTATTTT
V: TRBV10-3; D: NA; size: many; J: TRBJ1-6; CDR3: CAISERDNDNSPLHF; DNA: TGTGCCATCAGTGAGAGGGACAATGATAATTCACCCCTCCACTTT
V: TRBV18; D: TRBD2; size: many; J: TRBJ2-1; CDR3: CASSPTSGLNGNEQFF; DNA: TGTGCCAGCTCACCTACTAGCGGGCTAAACGGGAATGAGCAGTTCTTC
V: TRBV5-8; D: NA; size: NA; J: TRBJ1-2; CDR3: CASSWGAGFESGYTF; DNA: TGTGCCAGCAGCTGGGGGGCAGGTTTCGAGTCAGGCTACACCTTC
V: TRBV3-1; D: NA; size: few; J: TRBJ1-2; CDR3: CASSQTGLGRGYTF; DNA: TGTGCCAGCAGCCAAACCGGGCTCGGGAGAGGCTACACCTTC
V: TRBV5-1; D: NA; size: many; J: TRBJ2-1; CDR3: CASGRGGDYNEQFF; DNA: TGCGCCAGCGGCAGGGGGGGGGACTACAATGAGCAGTTCTTC
V: TRBV20-1; D: TRBD2; size: many; J: TRBJ2-3; CDR3: CSAGGVRGTTDTQYF; DNA: TGCAGTGCCGGGGGGGTGCGGGGGACCACAGATACGCAGTATTTT
V: TRBV24-1; D: NA; size: many; J: TRBJ2-1; CDR3: CATSDRIGDQGNEQFF; DNA: TGTGCCACCAGTGATCGGATCGGGGATCAAGGGAATGAGCAGTTCTTC
V: TRBV11-2; D: NA; size: few; J: TRBJ2-5; CDR3: CASSLWSSQETQYF; DNA: TGTGCCAGCAGCTTATGGTCTAGCCAAGAGACCCAGTACTTC
V: TRBV7-2; D: TRBD2; size: NA; J: TRBJ2-7; CDR3: CASSLAGLGDYEQYF; DNA: TGTGCCAGCAGCTTAGCTGGACTAGGGGATTACGAGCAGTACTTC
V: TRBV5-1; D: TRBD2; size: few; J: TRBJ2-5; CDR3: CASSLLAGGPEETQYF; DNA: TGCGCCAGCAGCTTGCTAGCGGGAGGGCCGGAAGAGACCCAGTACTTC